The 22 T cell receptor beta chains below all came from one sample that was sequenced in a study of beta chain features in type 1 diabetes. As every portion of the isolated RNA was reverse transcribed, the sequencing read expressed TCRB transcripts. TCRdb keeps only in-frame clones here, not all; method: immunoSEQ multiplex PCR. The repertoire holds roughly 120,000 clones, 40% seen once, with about 0.07% in the top ten. The sequenced material came from stem cell memory CD4+ T cells from blood. Receptors were obtained from a woman aged 18-29 years in good health.

V is TRBV27 and J is TRBJ1-4; TRBD1 is a possible D gene (5 bases). The V and J ends lost 9 bases and 3 bases respectively, with 11 bases between them. The germline gives CDR1 MNHEY, CDR2 SMNVEV (reference sequence). This CDR3 is built from 13 residues. The DNA of the CDR3 is TGTGCCAGTCCAGGGTTTGCTAATGAAAAACTGTTTTTT. It translates to CASPGFANEKLFF.

CDR3 nucleotides: TGCAGCGTTGTTGAGAGGCTCGCCCTAAAGCGGGAGGGAAATGAGCAGTTCTTC. Translating gives CSVVERLALKREGNEQFF. The chain couples TRBV29-1 to TRBJ2-1; 10 nucleotides align to TRBD2. CDR3 length: 18 amino acids. The germline gives CDR1 SQVTM, CDR2 ANQGSEA. V gave up 4 bases and J gave up 7 bases; unmatched junction bases: 19.

This clone was picked up a small number of times. CDR3 sequence: CASSPPASGRSDTQYF. The CDR3, as DNA: TGTGCCAGCTCACCGCCCGCTAGCGGGAGATCAGATACGCAGTATTTT. The chain links TRBV18 to TRBJ2-3; 10 nucleotides align to TRBD2. Germline V gives CDR1 KGHSH, CDR2 LQKENI. V was pared by 3 bases and J by 4 bases, with 7 bases of the junction left unmatched. The CDR3 is 16 residues long.

This clone was picked up a small number of times. J is TRBJ1-4 and V is TRBV7-9, with unresolved D. Deletions cut 6 bases from V and 2 bases from J, with 10 bases between. CDR1 is SEHNR, CDR2 FQNEAQ, per germline (reference sequence). The CDR3 is 14 residues long. The CDR3 loop is CASSPVRTNEKLFF. DNA of the CDR3: TGTGCCAGCAGTCCGGTCCGGACTAATGAAAAACTGTTTTTT.

This clone was observed a few times. The gene calls are TRBV29-1 and TRBJ2-1; 7 bases map to TRBD1. V lost 4 bases, J lost 5 bases, and 5 bases stayed unmatched. The CDR3 loop spans 13 amino acids. From germline, CDR1 is SQVTM and CDR2 ANQGSEA. The CDR3 DNA follows: TGCAGCGTTGTGGGACAGACCCACAATGAGCAGTTCTTC. Encoded protein: CSVVGQTHNEQFF.

This clone came up a few times. The chain employs TRBV7-9 and TRBJ2-7, with a weak D call TRBD2 (7 bases). Per germline, CDR1 SEHNR and CDR2 FQNEAQ (reference sequence). CDR3 length equals 14 residues. Trimming shortened V by 5 bases and J by 7 bases, and 18 bases separated the two germline ends. In nucleotides, the CDR3 is TGTGCCAGCAGCCAACCCCGGGGGGCTGGTGAGCAGTACTTC. Translated, it gives CASSQPRGAGEQYF.

This clone was picked up a small number of times. The chain combines TRBV28 with TRBJ2-1; D possibly corresponds to TRBD1 (6 bases). Trimming pared 5 bases from V and 4 bases from J, leaving 15 bases between. Germline loops: CDR1 MDHEN, CDR2 SYDVKM. The CDR3 extends over 15 amino acids. CDR3 coding DNA: TGTGCCAGCAGTCCGACCGTGGACAGTTACAATGAGCAGTTCTTC. Protein product: CASSPTVDSYNEQFF.

This clone was counted only a few times. This rearrangement joins TRBV2 to TRBJ1-2, with 7 bases matching TRBD1. The CDR3 is made up of 15 amino acids. The junction had 10 bases not matched to a gene; V was cut back by 5 bases and J by 4 bases. In germline, CDR1 is SNHLY, CDR2 FYNNEI. This chain's CDR3 is CASSSQGILGYGYTF. Here the CDR3 DNA reads TGTGCCAGCAGTTCACAGGGGATACTCGGCTATGGCTACACCTTC.

The rearrangement uses TRBV5-6 and TRBJ1-2, with 8 bases aligning to TRBD1. The V gene end was trimmed by 4 bases and the J gene end by 8 bases; junction bases not matched to a gene: 7. The V gene's germline CDR1 is SGHDT and CDR2 YYEEEE. This CDR3 is 13 amino acids long. The CDR3 region has the DNA TGTGCCAGCAGCCTTGCGACAGGGGACGGCTACACCTTC. It yields the protein CASSLATGDGYTF.

V and J are TRBV9 and TRBJ2-1; TRBD1 agrees at 8 bases. V lost 0 bases and J lost 6; bases outside the gene matches: 5. This CDR3 region has 15 residues. Germline-derived CDR1 and CDR2 are SGDLS and YYNGEE. The CDR3, as DNA: TGTGCCAGCAGCGTAGGGACAGGGTTTAGCAATGAGCAGTTCTTC. Encoded protein: CASSVGTGFSNEQFF.

This clone was counted a few times. The chain has TRBV27 and TRBJ2-4, with D unclear. Trimming shortened V by 3 bases and J by 6 bases, and 12 bases separated the two germline ends. CDR3 size: 14 residues. The germline gives CDR1 MNHEY, CDR2 SMNVEV (reference sequence). The DNA of the CDR3 is TGTGCCAGCAGTTTTAGTGGGCCAGGAAACATTCAGTACTTC. Protein: CASSFSGPGNIQYF.

This chain connects TRBV10-3 to TRBJ1-1, with D perhaps matching TRBD1 (6 bases). V lost 2 bases and J lost 8, with 18 bases in between. Germline loops: CDR1 ENHRY, CDR2 SYGVKD. The CDR3 is made up of 15 amino acids. Here the CDR3 DNA reads TGTGCCATCAGTGAGACCTCAACCGGGACATTGGAAGCTTTCTTT. This gives the protein CAISETSTGTLEAFF.

The genes are TRBV4-1 and TRBJ2-1; 10 nucleotides match TRBD1. Germline CDR1 MGHRA, CDR2 YSYEKL. V was clipped by 4 bases and J by 5 bases; unmatched bases: 8. The CDR3 is 16 residues long. CDR3 in DNA: TGCGCCAGCAGCCGAATGACGGGACAGGGGCACAATGAGCAGTTCTTC. Amino acids: CASSRMTGQGHNEQFF.

This clone turned up a few times. This sample also contains other DNA sequences that code for the same CDR3. CDR3 amino acids: CASSSRGLYNEQFF. DNA for the CDR3: TGTGCCAGCAGCTCCCGGGGACTATACAATGAGCAGTTCTTC. The rearrangement joins TRBV7-8 to TRBJ2-1; 7 nucleotides match TRBD2. The CDR3 is made up of 14 amino acids. The V segment lost 4 bases and the J segment 4 bases; nucleotides outside the gene matches: 4. Germline CDR1 SGHVS, CDR2 FQNEAQ.

There are a few counts of this clone. This chain uses TRBV19 with TRBJ2-1, with 9 bases that match TRBD1. The CDR3 spans 11 residues. V gave up 4 bases and J gave up 15 bases; unmatched junction bases: 4. The germline gives CDR1 LNHDA, CDR2 SQIVND (reference sequence). The chain's CDR3 is CASSTGTGWFF. In DNA form, the CDR3 reads TGTGCCAGTAGTACTGGGACAGGGTGGTTCTTC.

This clone has more than one count but fewer than ten. The V gene is TRBV29-1, the J gene TRBJ2-7, with D possibly TRBD2 on 6 matching bases. The CDR3 length is 16 residues. Germline loops: CDR1 SQVTM, CDR2 ANQGSEA. The V gene lost 4 bases and the J gene lost 2 bases, with 21 bases spanning the gap. DNA of the CDR3: TGCAGCGTTGGGAGGGGTAGGTCCCTATGGGCCTACGAGCAGTACTTC. This codes for CSVGRGRSLWAYEQYF.

The rearrangement uses TRBV11-2 and TRBJ2-1, with D possibly TRBD2 on 5 matching bases. The germline V and J ends were trimmed by 11 bases and 3 bases, with 23 bases remaining between them. Looked up from germline, CDR1 is SGHAT and CDR2 is FQNNGV. There are 16 residues in the CDR3. CDR3 in amino acids: CAGPIAIFGDYNEQFF. CDR3 bases: TGTGCCGGACCTATAGCGATTTTCGGAGACTACAATGAGCAGTTCTTC.

This chain connects TRBV5-6 to TRBJ2-7; 13 bases line up with TRBD2. The CDR3 is 15 amino acids. V shed 4 bases and J 6 bases; nucleotides not matched to a gene: 7. Germline V gene sequence: CDR1 SGHDT, CDR2 YYEEEE. The chain's CDR3 is CASSRTSGSIGEQYF. In DNA, the CDR3 is TGTGCCAGCAGCCGGACTAGCGGGAGTATTGGCGAGCAGTACTTC.

This clone was counted only a few times. The rearrangement links TRBV5-1 to TRBJ1-5; 7 bases map to TRBD1. Germline assignment: CDR1 SGHRS and CDR2 YFSETQ. V gave up 4 bases and J gave up 1 base; unmatched junction bases: 5. The CDR3 is 15 residues long. The CDR3 coding sequence is TGCGCCAGCAGCGAGGGACAGCTCAGCAATCAGCCCCAGCATTTT. Its protein is CASSEGQLSNQPQHF.

The chain employs TRBV28 and TRBJ2-1; 10 bases are shared with TRBD2. Looked up from germline, CDR1 is MDHEN and CDR2 is SYDVKM. V shed 1 base and J 8 bases; nucleotides not matched to a gene: 5. CDR3 length: 15 residues. Here the CDR3 reads CASSLLSGRAHEQFF. In nucleotides, the CDR3 is TGTGCCAGCAGTTTATTAAGCGGGAGGGCCCATGAGCAGTTCTTC.

This clone was seen more than once but under ten times. The chain employs TRBV19 and TRBJ1-1, with TRBD1 matching 8 bases. J lost 0 bases, V lost 7 bases, and 7 bases had no gene match. Germline V gene data show CDR1 as LNHDA and CDR2 as SQIVND (reference sequence). CDR3 length: 15 amino acids. This CDR3 reads CASNTRTGLNTEAFF. The DNA of the CDR3 is TGTGCCAGTAATACCCGGACAGGGCTGAACACTGAAGCTTTCTTT. The full variable domain, its missing parts supplied by reference TRBV19 and TRBJ1-1, is DGGITQSPKYLFRKEGQNVTLSCEQNLNHDAMYWYRQDPGQGLRLIYYSQIVNDFQKGDIAEGYSVSREKKESFPLTVTSAQKNPTAFYLCASNTRTGLNTEAFFGQGTRLTVV.

V and J are TRBV5-1 and TRBJ2-3, with a tentative D call TRBD1 (6 bases). This CDR3 is built from 15 residues. V gave up 1 base and J gave up 0 bases, with 9 bases separating them. In germline, CDR1 is SGHRS, CDR2 YFSETQ. Here the CDR3 reads CASSLSGQSTDTQYF. The CDR3 DNA is TGCGCCAGCAGCTTGTCGGGACAAAGCACAGATACGCAGTATTTT.